This is a list of T cell receptor beta chains from one sample in a study of response to subunit inactivated influenza vaccine. TCRdb independently ran MiXCR on the RT-PCR reads; one entry per CDR3 protein. In the table there are around 580,000 distinct CDR3 sequences, about 15% of which are singletons. Sequences were derived from PBMCs from blood, sampled 11 to 12 days after vaccination. The receptors here all came from a man aged 50-59 years who received an inactivated influenza vaccine. Both conserved end residues are part of each CDR3. The D gene is left open where the match is weak. Clone size appears in some rows only: once, few, many, or a class for an expanded clone.

NA	TRBV4-2	TRBJ1-4	few	TGTGCCAGCAGCCAAGCCGGGGGGCAGGATGAAAAACTGTTTTTT	CASSQAGGQDEKLFF
NA	TRBV7-6	TRBJ1-5	few	TGTGCCAGCAGCTTAGAGGTGGCCAGCCCCCAGCATTTT	CASSLEVASPQHF
TRBD1	TRBV2	TRBJ2-5	NA	TGTGCCAGCAGACAGGGGCCCTATCAAGAGACCCAGTACTTC	CASRQGPYQETQYF
TRBD1	TRBV28	TRBJ1-3	many	TGTGCCAGCAGTTTGGGACAGATATTTGGAAACACCATATATTTT	CASSLGQIFGNTIYF
NA	TRBV7-9	TRBJ2-2	many	TGTGCCAGCAGCTCTCCCTGGGGGACCGGGGAGCTGTTTTTT	CASSSPWGTGELFF
NA	TRBV12-3/TRBV12-4	TRBJ1-1	NA	TGTGCCAGCAGCTCAACCAGTGGAGGGTCAGCTTTCTTT	CASSSTSGGSAFF
NA	TRBV7-2	TRBJ2-1	NA	TGTGCCAGCAGCTCAAGGGGGGGAGCGAGCTCCTACAATGAGCAGTTCTTC	CASSSRGGASSYNEQFF
TRBD2	TRBV9	TRBJ2-2	NA	TGTGCCAGCAGCGTTGGCGGGAGCATTACCGGGGAGCTGTTTTTT	CASSVGGSITGELFF
TRBD1	TRBV5-1	TRBJ2-7	few	TGCGCCAGCAGCTTACAGGGGATGACCTACGAGCAGTACTTC	CASSLQGMTYEQYF
NA	TRBV7-2	TRBJ2-5	few	TGTGCCAGCAGCTTCGGCGGAACCCAAATGGAGACCCAGTACTTC	CASSFGGTQMETQYF
TRBD2	TRBV6-2/TRBV6-3	TRBJ2-4	NA	TGTGCCAGCAGTTACCTAGCGGGGGATCTAGCCAAAAACATTCAGTACTTC	CASSYLAGDLAKNIQYF
TRBD2	TRBV5-4	TRBJ2-3	NA	TGTGCCAGCAGCTTGCTTACTAGCGGGGGGGCCTCCTCCGATACGCAGTATTTT	CASSLLTSGGASSDTQYF
NA	TRBV7-9	TRBJ2-5	NA	TGTGCCAGCAGCGATGGGGGGGCGATGCGAGAGACCCAGTACTTC	CASSDGGAMRETQYF
NA	TRBV7-8	TRBJ1-5	NA	TGTGCCAGCAGCGCCTTTGGGGACAATCAGCCCCAGCATTTT	CASSAFGDNQPQHF
TRBD2	TRBV4-3	TRBJ2-7	NA	TGCGCCAGCAGCCAAGACGCGCGGGGGGGCTACGAGCAGTACTTC	CASSQDARGGYEQYF
NA	TRBV7-9	TRBJ1-4	many	TGTGCCAGCAGCTCAGGCCAGGAAAAACTGTTTTTT	CASSSGQEKLFF
NA	TRBV7-1	TRBJ2-5	NA	TGTGCCAGTAGTAGGGCTGGGAACCAAGAGACCCAGTACTTC	CASSRAGNQETQYF
NA	TRBV25-1	TRBJ2-1	NA	TGTGCCAGCAGTGAATTTGGGGGGACCTCCTACAATGAGCAGTTCTTC	CASSEFGGTSYNEQFF
NA	TRBV11-2	TRBJ2-3	NA	TGTGCCAGCAGCTGGGAACAGCGTTACACAGATACGCAGTATTTT	CASSWEQRYTDTQYF
NA	TRBV12-3/TRBV12-4	TRBJ1-4	NA	TGTGCCAGCAGTTCCGGGACGGGAAGAGGTAATGAAAAACTGTTTTTT	CASSSGTGRGNEKLFF
NA	TRBV7-2	TRBJ2-3	few	TGTGCCAGCGCGGTCCTCACAGATACGCAGTATTTT	CASAVLTDTQYF
NA	TRBV15	TRBJ2-1	few	TGTGCCACCAGCCCCCTGGGGGCCGGGGGGAATGAGCAGTTCTTC	CATSPLGAGGNEQFF
NA	TRBV6-2/TRBV6-3	TRBJ2-4	NA	TGTGCCAGCAGTGTCGGTGGGACCAGGGGATTGAACATTCAGTACTTC	CASSVGGTRGLNIQYF
TRBD2	TRBV7-3	TRBJ2-1	few	TGTGCCAGCAGCTTACTGCCTAGCGGGAGACCCAATGAGCAGTTCTTC	CASSLLPSGRPNEQFF
NA	TRBV7-2	TRBJ2-5	many	TGTGCCAGCAGCTTAGAGGCTAGTTCGCAGACCCAGTACTTC	CASSLEASSQTQYF
NA	TRBV7-8	TRBJ2-3	NA	TGTGCCAGCAGCTTAGTGGCTAAGGGATTTACAGATACGCAGTATTTT	CASSLVAKGFTDTQYF
TRBD2	TRBV6-1	TRBJ2-5	NA	TGTGCCAGCAGTCCCCGGAGCGGGGGGGGGACCCAGTACTTC	CASSPRSGGGTQYF
NA	TRBV11-2	TRBJ1-1	NA	TGTGCCAGCAGCTTTTCGATAAACACTGAAGCTTTCTTT	CASSFSINTEAFF
TRBD2	TRBV20-1	TRBJ2-1	NA	TGCAGTGCCGGGGGGACTAGCGGGGGGAATGAGCAGTTCTTC	CSAGGTSGGNEQFF
NA	TRBV10-2	TRBJ2-5	NA	TGCGCCAGCGCCCCGGGGCTCCTAGAGACCCAGTACTTC	CASAPGLLETQYF
NA	TRBV20-1	TRBJ2-6	NA	TGCAGTGCTCTCTGGTCTGGGGCCAACGTCCTGACTTTC	CSALWSGANVLTF
TRBD1	TRBV12-3/TRBV12-4	TRBJ2-7	NA	TGTGCCAGCAGTCTAAATCGACAGGGGACGTCCTACGAGCAGTACTTC	CASSLNRQGTSYEQYF
TRBD1	TRBV4-1	TRBJ2-5	NA	TGCGCCAGCAGCCAATACCCCCCCGGGACAGGACAAGAGACCCAGTACTTC	CASSQYPPGTGQETQYF
NA	TRBV7-9	TRBJ2-3	NA	TGTGCCAGCAGGGCGGCCGGGCCAAAAAAAGCGGGAGATACGCAGTATTTT	CASRAAGPKKAGDTQYF
NA	TRBV28	TRBJ2-7	NA	TGTGCCAGCAGCCCAGGGTTTAGGTACGAGCAGTACTTC	CASSPGFRYEQYF
NA	TRBV7-2	TRBJ1-6	NA	TGTGCCAGCAGCCCCGACGGCACCCTTCGGGATTCACCCCTCCACTTT	CASSPDGTLRDSPLHF
NA	TRBV19	TRBJ2-1	NA	TGTGCCAGTAGTACCCGGAGGCACAATGAGCAGTTCTTC	CASSTRRHNEQFF
NA	TRBV5-5	TRBJ1-6	few	TGTGCCAGCAGCTACGGGATGGACAATTCACCCCTCCACTTT	CASSYGMDNSPLHF
NA	TRBV9	TRBJ1-1	few	TGTGCCAGCAGCGTAGGGAGGCAAGGGATAACTGAAGCTTTCTTT	CASSVGRQGITEAFF
TRBD1	TRBV7-9	TRBJ2-2	few	TGTGCCAGCAGCTTCTCCAACAGGGGCAGCGGGGAGCTGTTTTTT	CASSFSNRGSGELFF
NA	TRBV6-5	TRBJ2-1	few	TGTGCCAGCAGTTCTCCTGCAGGGACCTACTCCTACAATGAGCAGTTCTTC	CASSSPAGTYSYNEQFF
NA	TRBV7-9	TRBJ2-7	NA	TGTGCCAGCGGGGCGGACTCCTACGAGCAGTACTTC	CASGADSYEQYF
TRBD2	TRBV29-1	TRBJ2-3	many	TGCAGCGTTGTTGGGACTAGCGGGGTGAGCACAGATACGCAGTATTTT	CSVVGTSGVSTDTQYF
NA	TRBV5-6	TRBJ2-2	many	TGTGCCAGCAGCTACGGGACTTCTCTTACCGGGGAGCTGTTTTTT	CASSYGTSLTGELFF